Below are 26 T cell receptor beta chains sequenced from a single sample in a study of blood T cell repertoires in COVID-19. Sequencing used immunoSEQ multiplex PCR; TCRdb keeps in-frame clones, though not all of them. The sample carries 200,000 to 250,000 clones, over 75% recorded once. The specimen was peripheral blood. The source is a human donor in a cohort sampled during active COVID-19.

Written as DNA, the CDR3 is TGTGCCAGCTCACCGATCACAGGGACGAACACTGAAGCTTTCTTT. It is translated as CASSPITGTNTEAFF. The gene calls are TRBV18 and TRBJ1-1; maybe TRBD1 (6 bases). The V end was cut by 3 bases, the J end by 1 base, with 12 bases between. The CDR3 is 15 residues long. Germline CDR1 reads KGHSH; CDR2 reads LQKENI.

V usage is TRBV7-9 and J usage is TRBJ2-7; 7 nucleotides match TRBD1. Germline CDR1 reads SEHNR; CDR2 reads FQNEAQ (reference sequence). The CDR3 is 14 residues long. V lost 5 bases to trimming and J lost 4 bases; unmatched junction nucleotides: 8. DNA of the CDR3: TGTGCCAGCAGCGGCTGGGACAGAGGTTACGAGCAGTACTTC. It is translated as CASSGWDRGYEQYF.

The chain has TRBV3-1 (or the pseudogene TRBV3-2) and TRBJ2-7; weak D call: TRBD1 (5 bases). V was clipped by 1 base and J by 3 bases, with 13 bases between them. The CDR3 runs 15 residues. CDR1 and CDR2 from the germline V gene are LGHDT and YNNKEL (reference sequence). CDR3 in DNA: TGTGCCAGCAGCCAAGGCTCGGCAGGGCACTACGAGCAGTACTTC. It encodes CASSQGSAGHYEQYF.

The V call is TRBV7-2, the J call TRBJ2-7, with D perhaps TRBD1 (6 bases). Germline V gene data show CDR1 as SGHTA and CDR2 as FQGNSA. Trimming pared 6 bases from V and 1 base from J, leaving 13 bases between. This CDR3 has 14 amino acids. CDR3 loop: CASSKRTVSYEQYF. The CDR3 DNA follows: TGTGCCAGCAGTAAACGGACAGTATCCTACGAGCAGTACTTC.

The chain uses TRBV9 and TRBJ2-7; weak D call: TRBD1 (5 bases). The germline V gene encodes CDR1 SGDLS and CDR2 YYNGEE. V lost 2 bases and J 6 bases, leaving 15 bases between the germline ends. The CDR3 has 14 residues. In DNA form, the CDR3 reads TGTGCCAGCAGCGTCGCAGGGCAGCTGGGCGAGCAGTACTTC. It translates to CASSVAGQLGEQYF.

V gene TRBV19 combines with J gene TRBJ2-3; TRBD1 matches 8 bases. Germline V gives CDR1 LNHDA, CDR2 SQIVND (reference sequence). The CDR3 is made up of 16 amino acids. V was pared by 4 bases and J by 2 bases, with 8 bases of the junction left unmatched. CDR3 nucleotides: TGTGCCAGTAGTACCCAACAGGGGGGCCCCACAGATACGCAGTATTTT. Residues: CASSTQQGGPTDTQYF.

V usage is TRBV5-6 and J usage is TRBJ2-7, with 10 bases matching TRBD2. This CDR3 region has 14 residues. J lost 2 bases, V lost 4 bases, and 3 bases had no gene match. CDR1 is SGHDT and CDR2 is YYEEEE in the germline V gene. The DNA of the CDR3 is TGTGCCAGCAGCGGGGGGACTAGCGCCTACGAGCAGTACTTC. This encodes CASSGGTSAYEQYF.

The chain combines TRBV29-1 with TRBJ2-2; 8 nucleotides line up with TRBD1. CDR1 is SQVTM and CDR2 is ANQGSEA in the germline V gene. CDR3 length: 11 amino acids. The CDR3 nucleotides read TGCTCAGGGGGCGACACCGGGGAGCTGTTTTTT. Translated, it gives CSGGDTGELFF.

J is TRBJ1-1 and V is TRBV6-6; D is unresolved. The CDR3 loop spans 13 amino acids. Germline CDR1 and CDR2: MNHNY and SVGAGI (reference sequence). The ends were cut back, 7 bases at V and 0 bases at J, with 9 bases in the middle. The CDR3 is CASTREVNTEAFF. The CDR3 DNA follows: TGTGCCAGCACACGGGAGGTGAACACTGAAGCTTTCTTT.

V usage is TRBV7-3 and J usage is TRBJ2-5; 14 bases match TRBD2. Germline V gene lookup returns CDR1 SGHTA and CDR2 FQGTGA. J gave up 0 bases and V 5 bases, and 2 bases lay outside the gene matches. The CDR3 spans 16 residues. The CDR3 loop reads CASSLGLAGDQETQYF. CDR3 sequence (DNA): TGTGCCAGCAGCCTGGGACTAGCGGGGGACCAAGAGACCCAGTACTTC.

The chain uses TRBV5-1 and TRBJ2-7; D ambiguous. With 3 bases removed from V and 0 bases from J, the gap between germline ends came to 7 bases. CDR3 length: 13 residues. Germline V lookup: CDR1 SGHRS, CDR2 YFSETQ. The CDR3 here is CASSSDNSYEQYF. The CDR3 DNA reads as TGCGCCAGCAGCTCCGACAACTCCTACGAGCAGTACTTC.

There are a few counts of this clone. This chain uses TRBV4-3 with TRBJ1-1; D unresolved. Germline CDR1 LGHNA, CDR2 YSLEER. V dropped 0 bases and J dropped 10 bases, with 12 bases sitting between them. This CDR3 contains 13 residues. Here the CDR3 reads CASSQETKSAAFF. In DNA, the CDR3 is TGCGCCAGCAGCCAAGAGACTAAAAGCGCAGCTTTCTTT.

The chain employs TRBV5-4 and TRBJ2-7, with D hard to call. Trimming removed 4 bases from V and 6 bases from J, with 11 bases in between. Germline loops: CDR1 SGHNT, CDR2 YYREEE (reference sequence). This CDR3 has 12 amino acids. The CDR3 DNA is TGTGCCAGCAGCCCCTCTCTCGGCGAGCAGTACTTC. It specifies CASSPSLGEQYF.

The chain links TRBV18 to TRBJ1-5; the D gene is possibly TRBD1 (5 bases). Germline assignment: CDR1 KGHSH and CDR2 LQKENI. V lost 1 base and J 2 bases, leaving 9 bases between the germline ends. This CDR3 is built from 15 residues. The CDR3 spells CASSPQGLRNQPQHF. In DNA form, the CDR3 reads TGTGCCAGCTCACCACAGGGGTTGCGCAATCAGCCCCAGCATTTT.

This clone was counted a few times. The CDR3 DNA reads as TGTGCCAGCAGCTCCGGGACAGGGGTTTACGAGCAGTACTTC. It yields the protein CASSSGTGVYEQYF. This sequence joins TRBV5-4 and TRBJ2-7; 10 positions agree with TRBD1. This CDR3 is 14 amino acids long. Trimming cost V 3 bases and J 4 bases; bases outside gene matches: 4. Germline loops: CDR1 SGHNT, CDR2 YYREEE (reference sequence).

This chain links TRBV28 with TRBJ1-3; D is perhaps TRBD1 (6 bases). V lost 6 bases, J lost 4 bases, and 10 bases lay in between. The CDR3 has 13 amino acids. CDR1 is MDHEN, CDR2 SYDVKM, per germline. The chain's CDR3 is CASSLDSGNTIYF. In DNA form, the CDR3 reads TGTGCCAGCAGCCTGGACAGCGGAAACACCATATATTTT. Based on the CDR3 plus reference TRBV28 and TRBJ1-3, the full variable domain is DVKVTQSSRYLVKRTGEKVFLECVQDMDHENMFWYRQDPGLGLRLIYFSYDVKMKEKGDIPEGYSVSREKKERFSLILESASTNQTSMYLCASSLDSGNTIYFGEGSWLTVV.

V is TRBV18 and J is TRBJ2-7, with D hard to call. Between the trimmed V and J ends, which lost 1 base and 5 bases, there was a span of 6 bases. Per the germline V gene, CDR1 is KGHSH and CDR2 is LQKENI. This CDR3 is built from 12 residues. The CDR3 nucleotides read TGTGCCAGCTCACCACGTACAGACGAGCAGTACTTC. Protein product: CASSPRTDEQYF.

The chain carries TRBV2 and TRBJ2-7, with 8 bases identical to TRBD2. J lost 2 bases, V lost 3 bases, and 6 bases had no gene match. The CDR3 runs 15 residues. Germline V gene sequence: CDR1 SNHLY, CDR2 FYNNEI. CDR3 sequence (DNA): TGTGCCAGCAGTGAGGAGGGACTAGGCCCCTACGAGCAGTACTTC. The encoded protein is CASSEEGLGPYEQYF.

This clone was counted once. This CDR3 is CASSIRQALNYGYTF. CDR3 bases: TGTGCCAGTAGTATTCGGCAGGCTCTTAACTATGGCTACACCTTC. The chain uses TRBV19 and TRBJ1-2; no firm D call. CDR1 and CDR2 (germline): LNHDA, SQIVND (reference sequence). The CDR3 contains 15 residues. V lost 3 bases and J 1 base, leaving 12 bases between the germline ends.

This chain links TRBV7-9 with TRBJ2-3; TRBD2 is a possible D gene (6 bases). The CDR3 extends over 15 amino acids. The V end was cut by 2 bases, the J end by 2 bases, with 11 bases between. Germline CDR1 and CDR2: SEHNR and FQNEAQ (reference sequence). CDR3 nucleotides: TGTGCCAGCAGCTTATCGGGCGGGGCCACAGATACGCAGTATTTT. This codes for CASSLSGGATDTQYF.

A note on this clone: Other nucleotide sequences from this sample produce the same CDR3. This chain joins TRBV3-1 (or the pseudogene TRBV3-2) and TRBJ2-1, with TRBD2 matching over 12 bases. The ends lost 1 base at V and 6 bases at J; junction bases unmatched: 4. Per germline, CDR1 LGHDT and CDR2 YNNKEL (reference sequence). The CDR3 covers 16 residues. CDR3 residues: CASSQALAGGPNEQFF. For the CDR3, the DNA is TGTGCCAGCAGCCAAGCTCTAGCGGGAGGGCCCAATGAGCAGTTCTTC.

V usage is TRBV28 and J usage is TRBJ2-1; 7 nucleotides match TRBD1. Trimming cost V 6 bases and J 10 bases; bases outside gene matches: 6. This CDR3 comprises 12 residues. From germline, CDR1 is MDHEN and CDR2 SYDVKM. The CDR3 loop is CASSLLGGEQFF. The CDR3 nucleotides read TGTGCCAGCAGCCTCTTAGGGGGCGAGCAGTTCTTC.

The chain links TRBV12-3 or TRBV12-4 to TRBJ1-4; 7 bases are a match to TRBD1. The CDR3 length is 11 residues. V was pared by 5 bases and J by 13 bases, with 4 bases of the junction left unmatched. CDR3 region: CASSPGGGLFF. The CDR3 DNA sequence: TGTGCCAGCAGTCCAGGGGGAGGACTGTTTTTT.

The chain carries TRBV9 and TRBJ1-6, with 9 bases lining up with TRBD1. The CDR3 runs to 16 residues. The trim removed 3 bases at V and 8 bases at J, leaving 9 bases unmatched. Per germline, CDR1 SGDLS and CDR2 YYNGEE. CDR3 sequence: CASSEQGAVSDSPLHF. In DNA form, the CDR3 reads TGTGCCAGCAGCGAACAGGGGGCTGTTAGTGATTCACCCCTCCACTTT.

At least ten counts were recorded for this clone. V gene TRBV6-2 or TRBV6-3 combines with J gene TRBJ1-1; weak D call: TRBD1 (6 bases). The germline CDR1 and CDR2 sequences are MNHEY and SVGEGT. The CDR3 runs to 16 residues. V dropped 7 bases and J dropped 0 bases, with 18 bases sitting between them. The CDR3 loop reads CASTPVGASMNTEAFF. CDR3 DNA: TGTGCCAGCACCCCGGTGGGGGCTTCTATGAACACTGAAGCTTTCTTT.

The chain recombines TRBV29-1 with TRBJ2-3, with TRBD1 identical over 7 bases. V gave up 4 bases and J gave up 3 bases; unmatched junction bases: 7. The CDR3 has 14 residues. In germline, CDR1 is SQVTM, CDR2 ANQGSEA. CDR3 residues: CSVVPGGITDTQYF. The CDR3 nucleotides read TGCAGCGTTGTGCCAGGGGGTATAACAGATACGCAGTATTTT.